A single TCR beta chain is shown here with its context. Its antigen is as yet unknown. The sample is drawn from a study of cytomegalovirus exposure and HLA in healthy donors. Study at large: Earlier findings included about 120 million unique TCR beta sequences obtained from about 179 million T cells.

This PCR relied on a set of 60 Vbeta primers and 13 Jbeta primers. Here immunoSEQ multiplex PCR was the method, and the copy in TCRdb shows in-frame clones only, minus some. This sample has about 150,000 clones, with approximately 72% found just once. V shed 2 bases and J shed 2 bases, with 12 bases lying between them. The CDR3 length is 15 residues. Germline V gene data show CDR1 as SGHTA and CDR2 as FQGTGA. Study-wide findings and caveats: A later analysis reportedly identified an Asian-associated ancestry cluster as carrying fewer N-insertions than the roughly 700-donor mean. The listing of roughly 160 TCR beta chains classed them as cytomegalovirus-associated.

All the people who gave samples were healthy bone marrow donors. The sequenced material came from PBMCs. The TCR originated in a man aged 18-30 years in good health and CMV-seronegative. This chain joins TRBV7-3 and TRBJ1-1; tentatively, D is TRBD1 (5 bases). CDR3 in amino acids: CASSLDSRANTEAFF. CDR3 sequence (DNA): TGTGCCAGCAGCTTAGATTCCAGGGCTAACACTGAAGCTTTCTTT.